This T cell receptor beta chain was identified in a study of cytomegalovirus exposure and HLA in healthy donors (TCRdb year 2017). For the study in its entirety: An earlier analysis of about 530 of the donors reported approximately 300 Gb of sequence data and 100 million to 120 million unique TCR beta sequences obtained from about 179 million T cells. Typing coverage differed by locus: A, B, C, DRB1 and DQB1 were typed in roughly 620-630 donors, DQA1 in 500 to 550, DPA1 in around 600, and DPB1 in about 450. The study profiled the T cell repertoires of hundreds of subjects by immunosequencing and related them to cytomegalovirus serostatus. Every discovery cohort repertoire had been produced on one sequencing platform. Donor age, sex, ethnicity and CMV serostatus were collected together with the repertoire data. A later genetic analysis took genome-wide SNP genotypes for 398 of the 666 donors and used that subset as a discovery cohort. To study patterns of TCR occurrence, a later analysis re-analyzed previously published TCR beta repertoires from several hundred donors and added high-resolution HLA genotyping. The study was designed to test whether signatures of past pathogen exposure could be identified by cataloging public T cell receptors. Among the approximately 400 genotyped donors, more than 70% belonged to the genetic ancestry cluster associated with self-reported Caucasian donors. Along with the roughly 670-subject first cohort, a separate validation cohort of over a hundred different subjects was used. An earlier analysis of 500 to 750 of the donors applied high-throughput TCR beta sequencing to assess whether each TCR beta V gene segment acted as functional or pseudogenic. HLA typing covered class I and class II loci at four-digit resolution. Among roughly 400 genotyped donors of the cohort, an average of roughly 230,000 unique TCR beta nucleotide sequences was sequenced per donor, of which about 18% were non-productive. About 310 gigabases of sequencing data and approximately 85 million unique TCR sequences were included in an early release covering about 620 HLA-typed donors. The later analysis used no new phenotypic data to find candidate immune exposures, relying instead on TCR beta sequences and their occurrence across donors. High-throughput TCR immunosequencing, statistical association of individual TCRs with disease status, and machine learning were combined to predict cytomegalovirus infection status. Roughly 5 DR-DQ haplotypes were handled as single units for association and clustering because linkage in the cohort was strong.

V is pruned by 6 bases and J by 1 base, leaving 23 bases of the junction without a gene match. From the germline V gene, CDR1 is SNHLY and CDR2 is FYNNEI. From cysteine to phenylalanine, the CDR3 is 21 amino acids long. Only the CDR3 DNA stays, 63 bases, in frame from base 1. What the research found in general, with its limitations: Correlated functional status among segregating V segments might reflect linkage disequilibrium, but an unknown experimental factor could not be ruled out. An earlier analysis of approximately 600 of the donors showed that most TCR beta V segments appeared in productive rearrangements either about 87% or about 30% of the time, which broadly matched IMGT annotations. The classifier was reported to diagnose cytomegalovirus status with high specificity and sensitivity in both the original cohort and the validation cohort. A total of 164 TCR beta chains were listed by the study as associated with cytomegalovirus. The earlier analysis of almost 600 of the donors excluded roughly 17 rarely observed V segments, including chromosome 9 orphons, because counts were too low. For the cohort, immune exposure information was limited to CMV serostatus. The authors suggested that the approach could potentially be extended to other disease states and immunological phenotypes. HLA typing was unavailable for some donors at each locus, so association tests used only the typed subset. A further reported finding was that TCR beta sequences accurately predicted the HLA-A and HLA-B alleles for most subjects in the first cohort. The presence/absence analyses assumed that sequencing depth was roughly uniform across donors, and that assumption may not be true. A later analysis found that HLA-associated TCR beta chains were more clonally expanded and had lower generation probabilities than equally common non-associated chains. The cohort was sequenced for TCR beta chains only, and without alpha or paired-chain data the features that could be detected were limited. Some IMGT-functional V segments, including TRBV6-2 and TRBV6-3, could not be distinguished by the 87-base-pair reads and were therefore excluded. In a later genetic analysis, a missense DCLRE1C variant was associated with V-gene and J-gene trimming of TCR beta chains, and the association was replicated in an independent cohort. A group of highly shared sequence variants was considered likely to be a technical artifact of the sequencing pipeline. In vitro tests confirmed that a few of the cytomegalovirus-associated TCR beta chains recognize cytomegalovirus antigens. Specific HLA alleles were associated with 15,000 to 20,000 TCR beta sequences at a false discovery rate of 0.05 in a later analysis. In a later analysis, the rate of TCR association differed among HLA loci, with DRB1 alleles having the most associated TCRs and HLA-C alleles having the fewest. In a later analysis, several top co-occurrence clusters were reported to appear linked to parvovirus B19, influenza, CMV and Epstein-Barr virus. According to a later genetic analysis, donors in an Asian-associated ancestry cluster had fewer N-insertions in productive TCRs than the roughly 660-donor mean. Across donors, most TCR sequences were observed very rarely, whereas some public TCRs were present in many individuals. Most CMV-associated TCR beta chains appeared to be HLA-restricted in a later analysis, and the HLA associations seemed to be driven largely by CMV exposure. When HLA alleles, especially DR and DQ, strongly co-occurred, attributing TCR associations to individual alleles was difficult.

The library was prepared using the immunoSEQ multiplex PCR assay. For the multiplex PCR, a mixture combining 60 forward primers for TCR Vbeta segments and 13 reverse primers for TCR Jbeta segments was used. The CDR3 region of rearranged TCR beta genes was amplified from genomic DNA by a multiplex PCR assay. The amplified TCR beta libraries were sequenced on the Illumina HiSeq System as 87-base-pair reads. Turning to the authors' computational methods: A later analysis tallied about 77 million unique TCR beta chains across the 700 or so repertoires, and about 10 million of those chains were shared by two or more donors. To remove PCR and sequencing errors, raw reads were error-corrected and collapsed into unique sequences using a nearest-neighbor algorithm that merged closely related sequences. CDR3 sequences were aligned to IMGT reference sequences to assign V, D and J gene segments. For a sequence to be retained, a match of at least six nucleotides to both a V gene segment and a J gene segment was required. A rearrangement counted as productive if the CDR3 had no stop codons and remained in frame with V and J, and every other rearrangement counted as non-productive. CDR3 was defined by IMGT convention, running from the second conserved V-encoded cysteine to the conserved J-encoded phenylalanine. Sequences without an unambiguous match to a single V gene segment were excluded from the earlier analysis of almost 600 of the donors. An earlier analysis of around 600 of the donors classified V segments as functional when productive rearrangements were above 56.7% and as segregating when the standard deviation between donors was above 5%. A statistical classification framework was built to diagnose cytomegalovirus status from the catalog of TCR beta chain sequences. A later analysis assigned V and J genes by comparing TCR nucleotide sequences with IMGT/GENE-DB human TR gene sequences. Using the TCRdist pipeline, a later analysis assigned CDR3 sequences along with most-parsimonious VDJ recombination scenarios. In a later analysis, each TCR beta chain was defined by its CDR3 amino acid sequence together with its V-gene family, and reads without a unique V-gene family were excluded. To address suspected cross-contamination and a sequencing artifact, a later analysis removed 592 highly shared, low-generation-probability nucleotide sequences. In a later analysis, a clonal expansion index was calculated for each public chain from normalized within-repertoire ranks of inferred template counts. A later analysis computed generation probabilities with a VDJ recombination model fitted to out-of-frame rearrangements, and checked the results against IGoR. Hypergeometric tests were used in a later analysis to score TCR-TCR, TCR-HLA and TCR-CMV co-occurrence, with a repertoire-size bias correction applied to the TCR pairs. In a later analysis, false discovery rates were estimated by permuting HLA or CMV assignments 20 times. In a later analysis, co-occurring TCRs were grouped using DBSCAN, with TCRdist sequence similarity added in when clustering inside HLA-allele-positive subsets. Co-occurrence clustering excluded repertoires with fewer than 30,000 or more than 120,000 public chains, plus five with anomalous nucleotide sharing. TCRdb's version of the immuneACCESS table is confined to in-frame rearrangements and falls short of the full clone set. An unresolved V gene accounts for under half of the shortfall where checked; the remainder is of unknown origin. The V and J calls and the clone size are those of that table, but D and trimming were determined from the DNA. The sample yields 99,000 or so clones; more than 60% were counted once. The top ten hold about 5.7% of the sample.

The cohort was made up of hundreds of healthy bone marrow donors. All cohort members were sampled while nominally healthy, although unrecorded immune exposures were likely present. The donor tested CMV seronegative and was one of the 352 seronegative cohort members. A peripheral blood sample was provided by each donor, and peripheral blood mononuclear cells were used for TCR beta sequencing. Genomic DNA was extracted from the blood cell samples with the Qiagen DNeasy Blood Extraction Kit. A word on this clone: This clone's antigen is unknown. Base qualities are missing; no much larger clone stands one base away.

The sequencing sample was made of PBMCs. The source of this sequence is a male donor in good health and CMV-seronegative. The chain links TRBV2 with TRBJ2-1; 8 nucleotides in the junction match TRBD2. The DNA sequence follows: TGTGCCAGCAGCGATAGCGGCGGGGAGGAGCGGGAGCCGAATTCCTACAATGAGCAGTTCTTC. This gives the protein CASSDSGGEEREPNSYNEQFF.